These 27 T cell receptor beta chains originate from one sample sequenced in a study of cytomegalovirus exposure and HLA in healthy donors. The primer mix had 60 Vbeta and 13 Jbeta primers. The assay was immunoSEQ multiplex PCR, and TCRdb's table has in-frame clones only and misses some. The sample lists under 150,000 clones, around 72% occurring once. Sequences were obtained from PBMCs. These receptors came from a man aged 35-49 years in good health and CMV-seronegative.

V is TRBV7-2 and J is TRBJ1-4; a possible D gene is TRBD1 (5 bases). V shed 5 bases and J shed 7 bases, with 26 bases lying between them. This CDR3 comprises 18 residues. Germline V gene data show CDR1 as SGHTA and CDR2 as FQGNSA. The CDR3 bases are TGTGCCAGCAGCCCCATATCGACAGACTTTACGCGGAGTGAAAAACTGTTTTTT. Its protein is CASSPISTDFTRSEKLFF.

This sequence joins TRBV6-4 and TRBJ2-1; 9 bases align to TRBD2. Germline CDR1 reads MRHNA; CDR2 reads SNTAGT. This CDR3 comprises 15 residues. Germline trimming cut 0 bases from V and 6 bases from J; bases unmatched to any gene: 3. CDR3 loop: CASSDSAGGGNEQFF. The CDR3 region has the DNA TGTGCCAGCAGTGACTCTGCGGGAGGGGGCAATGAGCAGTTCTTC.

This clone has just a few counts. The chain joins TRBV13 to TRBJ2-3; D is possibly TRBD2 (5 bases). Germline-derived CDR1 and CDR2 are PRHDT and FYEKMQ (reference sequence). The V end lost 3 bases, the J end lost 5 bases, and 9 bases lay between the germline ends. The CDR3 is made up of 13 amino acids. This CDR3 reads CASSLEAEDTQYF. Here the CDR3 DNA reads TGTGCCAGCAGCTTGGAGGCTGAAGATACGCAGTATTTT.

This clone was seen only once. The chain combines TRBV5-4 with TRBJ2-3; the match to TRBD1 covers 9 bases. Trimming cost V 4 bases and J 4 bases; bases outside gene matches: 10. Germline-derived CDR1 and CDR2 are SGHNT and YYREEE (reference sequence). This CDR3 is built from 16 residues. CDR3 sequence reads: CASSLKQGAMADTQYF. For the CDR3, the DNA is TGTGCCAGCAGCCTGAAACAGGGGGCGATGGCAGATACGCAGTATTTT.

Only a few counts were recorded for this clone. This chain connects TRBV11-1 to TRBJ1-4; 11 bases fit TRBD1. The junction had 7 bases not matched to a gene; V was cut back by 5 bases and J by 2 bases. This CDR3 has 17 amino acids. CDR1 is SGHAT, CDR2 FQDESV, per germline (reference sequence). CDR3 loop: CASSPRTGGSTNEKLFF. The CDR3 coding sequence is TGTGCCAGCAGCCCCCGGACAGGGGGCTCGACTAATGAAAAACTGTTTTTT.

The V call is TRBV5-1, the J call TRBJ2-5, with a tentative D call TRBD1 (6 bases). V gave up 2 bases and J gave up 5 bases, with 10 bases separating them. The CDR3 spans 13 residues. Germline V gene sequence: CDR1 SGHRS, CDR2 YFSETQ. The CDR3 protein is CASSLQGLETQYF. CDR3 in DNA: TGCGCCAGCAGCTTACAGGGTCTTGAGACCCAGTACTTC.

This chain joins TRBV5-6 and TRBJ2-7; a possible D gene is TRBD2 (5 bases). From germline, CDR1 is SGHDT and CDR2 YYEEEE. Between the trimmed V and J ends, which lost 6 bases and 4 bases, there was a span of 17 bases. The CDR3 has 14 amino acids. The CDR3 DNA follows: TGTGCCAGCACCACCGGGGTGGAAGGTTACGAGCAGTACTTC. Its protein product is CASTTGVEGYEQYF.

The gene calls are TRBV10-3 and TRBJ1-2, with TRBD1 matching over 8 bases. There are 14 residues in the CDR3. V shed 7 bases and J 4 bases; nucleotides not matched to a gene: 8. Germline CDR1 and CDR2: ENHRY and SYGVKD. CDR3 DNA: TGTGCCATCACTACCGGGACAGGTTCCTATGGCTACACCTTC. It is translated as CAITTGTGSYGYTF.

This clone showed up just once. The CDR3: CASSWAGSNTEAFF. For the CDR3, the DNA is TGTGCCAGCAGTTGGGCAGGGTCGAACACTGAAGCTTTCTTT. The V gene is TRBV28, the J gene TRBJ1-1, with D tentatively TRBD1 (5 bases). V lost 4 bases to trimming and J lost 1 base, with 10 bases between them. Germline CDR1 reads MDHEN; CDR2 reads SYDVKM. The CDR3 covers 14 residues.

The chain uses TRBV7-7 and TRBJ2-5; D not resolved. V lost 2 bases and J lost 5, with 12 bases in between. CDR3 length: 14 residues. Germline-derived CDR1 and CDR2 are SSHAT and FNYEAQ (reference sequence). The CDR3 nucleotides read TGTGCCAGCAGCTTATTCTCCAACGGGGAGACCCAGTACTTC. It codes for CASSLFSNGETQYF.

The V and J genes are TRBV5-5 and TRBJ2-7; 7 bases match TRBD1. The CDR3 is 14 residues long. The germline gives CDR1 SGHKS, CDR2 YYEKEE (reference sequence). V lost 2 bases, J lost 2 bases, and 4 bases stayed unmatched. The CDR3 is CASSLQGTPYEQYF. CDR3 nucleotide sequence: TGTGCCAGCAGCTTACAGGGGACCCCCTACGAGCAGTACTTC.

This chain connects TRBV4-1 to TRBJ2-7; 11 positions match TRBD1. The CDR3 totals 18 residues. Germline V gene lookup returns CDR1 MGHRA and CDR2 YSYEKL. The V segment lost 0 bases and the J segment 2 bases; nucleotides outside the gene matches: 9. This CDR3 is CASSQEWRPDRGPYEQYF. The CDR3 bases are TGCGCCAGCAGCCAAGAATGGCGTCCGGACAGGGGGCCCTACGAGCAGTACTTC.

The chain's CDR3 is CASSQEWGLAGGQNTGELFF. CDR3 coding DNA: TGCGCCAGCAGCCAAGAATGGGGACTAGCGGGGGGACAGAACACCGGGGAGCTGTTTTTT. This sequence joins TRBV4-1 and TRBJ2-2; 15 nucleotides align to TRBD2. With 0 bases clipped from V and 1 base from J, the junction kept 6 bases outside the gene matches. The CDR3 runs to 20 residues. Germline-derived CDR1 and CDR2 are MGHRA and YSYEKL.

The chain joins TRBV13 to TRBJ2-7; a possible D gene is TRBD2 (6 bases). Trimming stripped 4 bases from V and 7 bases from J, with 20 bases between. This CDR3 contains 15 residues. Germline loops: CDR1 PRHDT, CDR2 FYEKMQ (reference sequence). CDR3 bases: TGTGCCAGCAGCTCCTCACTAACGGGAGTAGGTGAGCAGTACTTC. The encoded protein is CASSSSLTGVGEQYF.

V gene TRBV4-1 combines with J gene TRBJ2-7; TRBD1 aligns across 7 bases. Germline V CDR1 and CDR2: MGHRA, YSYEKL. There are 17 residues in the CDR3. V dropped 3 bases and J dropped 2; count of bases not matched to a gene: 13. The CDR3 reads CASSQGILGDRTYEQYF. The DNA for the CDR3 is TGCGCCAGCAGCCAGGGGATTCTGGGGGACAGAACCTACGAGCAGTACTTC.

The CDR3 loop is CASRPGQGPGELFF. In nucleotides, the CDR3 is TGTGCCAGCAGGCCGGGACAGGGGCCCGGGGAGCTGTTTTTT. The chain carries TRBV6-1 and TRBJ2-2; 10 bases are shared with TRBD1. The V and J ends lost 6 bases and 6 bases, in that order; junction bases with no gene match: 4. Germline V gene lookup returns CDR1 MNHNS and CDR2 SASEGT. There are 14 residues in the CDR3.

The chain joins TRBV6-5 to TRBJ1-6; tentatively, D is TRBD1 (5 bases). V lost 8 bases to trimming and J lost 5 bases, with 10 bases between them. The CDR3 loop spans 13 amino acids. Germline CDR1 MNHEY, CDR2 SVGAGI. This CDR3 is CASGWGHNSPLHF. In nucleotides, the CDR3 is TGTGCCAGCGGATGGGGCCATAATTCACCCCTCCACTTT.

The genes are TRBV2 and TRBJ1-6; D remains ambiguous. Between the trimmed V and J ends, which lost 2 bases and 0 bases, there was a span of 8 bases. The CDR3 is 16 residues long. Germline loops: CDR1 SNHLY, CDR2 FYNNEI. CDR3 coding DNA: TGTGCCAGCAGTGAAAGGAGGAGCTCCTATAATTCACCCCTCCACTTT. Translation gives CASSERRSSYNSPLHF.

J is TRBJ2-7 and V is TRBV6-5; D possibly corresponds to TRBD2 (5 bases). V was pared by 8 bases and J by 3 bases, with 8 bases between. Germline V CDR1 and CDR2: MNHEY, SVGAGI. The CDR3 has 11 residues. CDR3 protein: CASARDYEQYF. CDR3 DNA sequence: TGTGCCAGCGCACGGGACTACGAGCAGTACTTC.

The chain uses TRBV5-1 and TRBJ1-1; unclear D gene. The CDR3 spans 11 residues. The germline V and J ends were trimmed by 6 bases and 6 bases, with 9 bases remaining between them. Germline V lookup: CDR1 SGHRS, CDR2 YFSETQ. Here the CDR3 DNA reads TGCGCCAGCAACCGAGGTCCTGAAGCTTTCTTT. Translation: CASNRGPEAFF.

This clone occurred once. The V gene is TRBV28, the J gene TRBJ2-3; the match to TRBD1 covers 9 bases. CDR3 length: 18 amino acids. Looked up from germline, CDR1 is MDHEN and CDR2 is SYDVKM. V lost 3 bases to trimming and J lost 1 base; unmatched junction nucleotides: 11. This CDR3 is CASSLGTGKFLRTDTQYF. In DNA form, the CDR3 reads TGTGCCAGCAGTTTGGGGACAGGGAAATTTCTGCGCACAGATACGCAGTATTTT.

This chain links TRBV5-4 with TRBJ2-5, with 7 bases identical to TRBD2. V lost 5 bases, J lost 4 bases, and 8 bases stayed unmatched. From germline, CDR1 is SGHNT and CDR2 YYREEE (reference sequence). The CDR3 length is 14 residues. The CDR3 region is CASSPGGRGETQYF. Here the CDR3 DNA reads TGTGCCAGCAGTCCGGGGGGAAGGGGAGAGACCCAGTACTTC.

This chain uses TRBV7-7 with TRBJ2-1; TRBD2 is a possible D gene (6 bases). CDR3 length: 20 residues. The germline CDR1 and CDR2 sequences are SSHAT and FNYEAQ (reference sequence). V was trimmed by 5 bases and J by 0 bases, leaving 26 bases between them. The CDR3 loop reads CASSPKPATPGLSSYNEQFF. The CDR3 DNA is TGTGCCAGCAGCCCCAAGCCAGCCACGCCGGGACTGAGCTCCTACAATGAGCAGTTCTTC. Variable domain in full (rest from reference TRBV7-7 and TRBJ2-1): GAGVSQSPRYKVTKRGQDVTLRCDPISSHATLYWYQQALGQGPEFLTYFNYEAQPDKSGLPSDRFSAERPEGSISTLTIQRTEQRDSAMYRCASSPKPATPGLSSYNEQFFGPGTRLTVL.

This clone has just one count. The chain uses TRBV27 and TRBJ2-7, with 8 bases matching TRBD1. Germline V gives CDR1 MNHEY, CDR2 SMNVEV (reference sequence). Trimming took 4 bases from V and 3 from J; bases not matched to a gene: 11. The CDR3 covers 16 residues. The CDR3 region is CASSSLTGVGHYEQYF. CDR3 coding DNA: TGTGCCAGCAGTTCTCTGACAGGGGTCGGCCACTACGAGCAGTACTTC.

V usage is TRBV2 and J usage is TRBJ2-3; D might be TRBD2 (6 bases). Germline V gene sequence: CDR1 SNHLY, CDR2 FYNNEI. V lost 6 bases, J lost 2 bases, and 18 bases lay in between. This CDR3 has 16 residues. Here the CDR3 reads CASRPGEYVDTDTQYF. CDR3 in DNA: TGTGCCAGCAGGCCGGGGGAATATGTTGACACAGATACGCAGTATTTT.

The chain is built from TRBV18 and TRBJ1-6; 7 nucleotides agree with TRBD1. The germline gives CDR1 KGHSH, CDR2 LQKENI. The CDR3 runs 13 residues. With 2 bases clipped from V and 18 bases from J, the junction kept 10 bases outside the gene matches. CDR3 sequence (DNA): TGTGCCAGCTCACCAAATCAATCGACAGGGACCCACTTT. Its protein product is CASSPNQSTGTHF. Using reference TRBV18 and TRBJ1-6 for the parts outside the CDR3, the full variable domain is NAGVMQNPRHLVRRRGQEARLRCSPMKGHSHVYWYRQLPEEGLKFMVYLQKENIIDESGMPKERFSAEFPKEGPSILRIQQVVRGDSAAYFCASSPNQSTGTHFGNGTRLTVT.

The V and J genes are TRBV7-6 and TRBJ1-1; D is unclear. V dropped 4 bases and J dropped 0 bases, with 15 bases sitting between them. The germline V gene encodes CDR1 SGHVS and CDR2 FNYEAQ. This CDR3 has 16 amino acids. CDR3 in DNA: TGTGCCAGCAGCTACATGGCCGCCGACATGAACACTGAAGCTTTCTTT. This gives the protein CASSYMAADMNTEAFF. Full variable domain (missing parts from reference TRBV7-6 and TRBJ1-1): GAGVSQSPRYKVTKRGQDVALRCDPISGHVSLYWYRQALGQGPEFLTYFNYEAQQDKSGLPNDRFSAERPEGSISTLTIQRTEQRDSAMYRCASSYMAADMNTEAFFGQGTRLTVV.